This TCR beta chain was retrieved from a study of T-cell reconstitution after alpha-beta-depleted transplantation in children. The CDR3 is 13 residues long. Trimming pared 5 bases from V and 8 bases from J, leaving 13 bases between. The germline gives CDR1 SGHTA, CDR2 FQGNSA. Molecular barcoding with unique molecular identifiers was used for the TCRbeta library. TCRdb redid the calling of the PCR reads with MiXCR, one entry per CDR3 protein. The sample shows about 870,000 distinct CDR3 sequences, approximately 15% of them seen only once. This sequence was found in a male patient younger than 18 who had a stem cell transplant for acute lymphoblastic leukemia, so the T cells may come from the graft donor. Sample: PBMCs, mostly from graft donor cells, taken 360 days after TCRalphabeta/CD19-depleted stem cell transplant. V and J are TRBV7-2 and TRBJ2-1, with D perhaps TRBD1 or TRBD2 (5 bases each). The CDR3 sequence: CASSGDPPDEQFF. CDR3 coding DNA: TGTGCCAGCAGCGGGGACCCACCGGATGAGCAGTTCTTC.